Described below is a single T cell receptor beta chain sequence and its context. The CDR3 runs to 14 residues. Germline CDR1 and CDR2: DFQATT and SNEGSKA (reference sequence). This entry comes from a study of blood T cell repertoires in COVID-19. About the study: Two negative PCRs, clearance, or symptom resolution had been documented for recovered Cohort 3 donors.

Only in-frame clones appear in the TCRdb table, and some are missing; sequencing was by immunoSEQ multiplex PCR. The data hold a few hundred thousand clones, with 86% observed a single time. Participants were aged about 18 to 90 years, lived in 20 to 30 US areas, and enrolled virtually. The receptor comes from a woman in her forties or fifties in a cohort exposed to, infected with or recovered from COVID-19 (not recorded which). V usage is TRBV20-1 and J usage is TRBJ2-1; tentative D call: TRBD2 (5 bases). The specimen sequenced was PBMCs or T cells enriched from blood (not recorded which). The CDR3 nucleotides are TGCACCGCTAGTCCAGCGGTAACCTACAATGAGCAGTTCTTC. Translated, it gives CTASPAVTYNEQFF.